This T cell receptor beta chain was profiled in a study of metastatic and nonmetastatic thyroid tumors. TCRdb re-called the PCR reads via MiXCR. The sample carries about 33,000 clones, roughly a sixth recorded once. Trimming removed 1 base at V and 4 bases at J, with 11 bases between. The CDR3 contains 15 residues. Germline V CDR1 and CDR2: SGHTA, FQGTGA. Thyroid surgery was preceded by no treatment in any patient. Sequencing was carried out using blood. The chain couples TRBV7-3 to TRBJ2-1, with a weak D call TRBD2 (6 bases). This sequence originates from a male donor with papillary thyroid cancer or a benign thyroid nodule (not recorded which). Some clones in this sample may be carry-over from other donors' samples. In nucleotides, the CDR3 is TGTGCCAGCAGCTTAAGGCCTAGCGAGTACAATGAGCAGTTCTTC. This codes for CASSLRPSEYNEQFF.